The following is a T cell receptor (beta chain) sequence with its context. Its antigen has not been determined. Base qualities were left out, and no much larger clone turns up one base away. Library construction relied on the immunoSEQ multiplex PCR assay. TCRdb holds this immuneACCESS table with in-frame rearrangements only. Some clones are missing; in checked studies, unresolved V genes explain under half, and the rest has no known cause. Here the sample has under 40,000 clones; 90% occur a single time. The ten biggest clones cover roughly 5.4% of the sample. The data originate from a study of T cell changes during pregnancy in multiple sclerosis (dated by TCRdb to about 2019). Regarding the study in general: Changes in the T cell repertoire over the course of pregnancy were examined in this study in women with multiple sclerosis.

The germline V gene encodes CDR1 SGHRS and CDR2 YFSETQ. V gives up 0 bases and J gives up 5 bases, and the segment between their germline ends measures 12 bases. Including the terminal cysteine and phenylalanine, the CDR3 comprises 16 residues. CDR3 DNA is the only sequence kept; it has 48 bases, read in frame from the first base. Here the chain combines TRBV5-1 and TRBJ1-6; 5 matching bases give a weak D call of TRBD1. The sample was peripheral blood, taken in the third trimester of pregnancy. This TCR was sampled from a female donor in good health, enrolled as a control in a pregnancy study. The sequenced DNA is TGCGCCAGCAGCTTGGGGCGACAGAGGAATAATTCACCCCTCCACTTT. This gives the protein CASSLGRQRNNSPLHF.